The 10 T cell receptor beta chains reported below all come from one sample, sequenced in a study of PD-L1 blockade in urothelial cancer. Specified time point: peripheral blood 6 weeks after treatment start. Sequenced by immunoSEQ multiplex PCR; TCRdb stores in-frame clones only, minus some. The table includes 66,000 or so clones, 88% detected once. This specimen consisted of PBMCs, obtained around atezolizumab (anti-PD-L1) treatment. Receptors originate from a man aged 60 to 69 with urothelial cancer.

The CDR3 DNA sequence: TGTGCCTGGAGTGGCCTTCAGGGTTACGAGCAGTACTTC. Protein product: CAWSGLQGYEQYF. The chain links TRBV30 to TRBJ2-7; D might be TRBD1 (5 bases). The germline V gene encodes CDR1 GTSNPN and CDR2 SVGIG (reference sequence). V shed 1 base and J shed 4 bases, with 11 bases lying between them. The CDR3 is 13 amino acids.

V usage is TRBV4-3 and J usage is TRBJ2-1, with D perhaps TRBD2 (5 bases). Germline loops: CDR1 LGHNA, CDR2 YSLEER. The V gene lost 0 bases and the J gene lost 0 bases, with 9 bases spanning the gap. The CDR3 runs to 16 residues. The CDR3: CASSQEFGVSYNEQFF. The CDR3 DNA reads TGCGCCAGCAGCCAAGAGTTCGGGGTCTCCTACAATGAGCAGTTCTTC.

This clone has only one observation. The chain carries TRBV5-5 and TRBJ2-4; a possible D gene is TRBD2 (6 bases). Trimming pared 4 bases from V and 3 bases from J, leaving 26 bases between. The CDR3 covers 19 residues. Germline V gene lookup returns CDR1 SGHKS and CDR2 YYEKEE (reference sequence). This chain's CDR3 is CASSLWRVATTRGKNIQYF. In DNA form, the CDR3 reads TGTGCCAGCAGCCTCTGGAGGGTGGCGACGACAAGAGGCAAAAACATTCAGTACTTC.

J is TRBJ2-5 and V is TRBV5-8; 7 positions agree with TRBD2. Trimming at V came to 4 bases and at J to 3 bases, leaving 6 bases not matched to a gene. The CDR3 has 14 amino acids. Per germline, CDR1 SGHTS and CDR2 YDEGEE. This chain's CDR3 is CASSPGLVKETQYF. In DNA, the CDR3 is TGTGCCAGCAGCCCCGGACTAGTTAAAGAGACCCAGTACTTC.

V gene TRBV20-1 combines with J gene TRBJ2-1; TRBD1 is a possible D gene (5 bases). The CDR3 is made up of 10 amino acids. Deletions cut 6 bases from V and 10 bases from J, with 10 bases between. CDR1 and CDR2 (germline): DFQATT, SNEGSKA (reference sequence). CDR3 sequence: CSANRGEQFF. The CDR3 nucleotides read TGCAGTGCCAATAGGGGCGAGCAGTTCTTC.

The table lists this clone with a few counts. The chain recombines TRBV9 with TRBJ1-1; 8 bases map to TRBD1. The germline gives CDR1 SGDLS, CDR2 YYNGEE. The CDR3 runs to 15 residues. The J segment lost 7 bases and the V segment lost 0 bases, leaving 8 bases of the junction unmatched. As DNA, the CDR3 is TGTGCCAGCAGCGTAGGAGGACAGGGCTATGGTGAAGCTTTCTTT. Protein: CASSVGGQGYGEAFF.

The gene calls are TRBV7-9 and TRBJ1-4; 7 bases are a match to TRBD1. CDR1 and CDR2 from the germline V gene are SEHNR and FQNEAQ (reference sequence). The CDR3 covers 16 residues. Trimming removed 4 bases from V and 0 bases from J; junction bases left unmatched: 5. CDR3 DNA: TGTGCCAGCAGCTGGGGACAGATTGCAACTAATGAAAAACTGTTTTTT. Translated, it gives CASSWGQIATNEKLFF.

The table lists this clone with a count of one. The rearrangement links TRBV2 to TRBJ1-1, with D tentatively TRBD1 (6 bases). The germline CDR1 and CDR2 sequences are SNHLY and FYNNEI. This CDR3 region has 13 residues. V lost 11 bases and J lost 2, with 15 bases in between. The CDR3, as DNA: TGTGCCGGTACCGGGACAACTAACACTGAAGCTTTCTTT. Encoded protein: CAGTGTTNTEAFF.

The chain is built from TRBV7-2 and TRBJ2-3; D unclear. V shed 7 bases and J shed 2 bases, with 10 bases lying between them. The CDR3 has 13 amino acids. The V gene's germline CDR1 is SGHTA and CDR2 FQGNSA. The CDR3 nucleotides are TGTGCCAGCATCCCCAGTAACACAGATACGCAGTATTTT. The encoded protein is CASIPSNTDTQYF.

This rearrangement joins TRBV6-5 to TRBJ2-2; D remains ambiguous. This CDR3 is 15 amino acids long. The germline V gene has CDR1 MNHEY and CDR2 SVGAGI. Trimming pared 4 bases from V and 0 bases from J, leaving 9 bases between. CDR3 residues: CASSSDIANTGELFF. DNA for the CDR3: TGTGCCAGCAGTTCTGACATTGCGAACACCGGGGAGCTGTTTTTT.